This T cell receptor beta chain was recorded in a study of technical replicates of blood from several donors. The CDR3 has 16 residues. CDR1 and CDR2 (germline): SGHDN, FVKESK. Losses at the gene ends were 3 bases for V and 6 bases for J; bases not matched to a gene: 11. Profiled with immunoSEQ multiplex PCR; TCRdb holds only in-frame clones, not every one. Among approximately 84,000 clones listed, roughly 98% were seen once. The source material was T cells isolated from PBMCs. The clonotype was recovered from a human donor in good health. V is TRBV14 and J is TRBJ2-7; 10 positions agree with TRBD1. The CDR3 coding sequence is TGTGCCAGCAGCCACCGATTAGGGACAGGGGATGGCGAGCAGTACTTC. This codes for CASSHRLGTGDGEQYF.